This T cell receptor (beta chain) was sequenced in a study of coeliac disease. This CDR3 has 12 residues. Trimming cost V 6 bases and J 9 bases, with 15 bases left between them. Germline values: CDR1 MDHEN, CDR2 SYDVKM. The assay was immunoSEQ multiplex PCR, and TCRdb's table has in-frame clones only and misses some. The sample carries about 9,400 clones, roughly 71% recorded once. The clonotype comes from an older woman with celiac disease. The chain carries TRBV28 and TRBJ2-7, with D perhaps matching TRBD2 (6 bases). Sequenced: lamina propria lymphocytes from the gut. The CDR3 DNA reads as TGTGCCAGCAGCATGGAGGGACGAGGGCAGTACTTC. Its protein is CASSMEGRGQYF. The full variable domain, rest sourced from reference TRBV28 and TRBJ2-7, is DVKVTQSSRYLVKRTGEKVFLECVQDMDHENMFWYRQDPGLGLRLIYFSYDVKMKEKGDIPEGYSVSREKKERFSLILESASTNQTSMYLCASSMEGRGQYFGPGTRLTVT.